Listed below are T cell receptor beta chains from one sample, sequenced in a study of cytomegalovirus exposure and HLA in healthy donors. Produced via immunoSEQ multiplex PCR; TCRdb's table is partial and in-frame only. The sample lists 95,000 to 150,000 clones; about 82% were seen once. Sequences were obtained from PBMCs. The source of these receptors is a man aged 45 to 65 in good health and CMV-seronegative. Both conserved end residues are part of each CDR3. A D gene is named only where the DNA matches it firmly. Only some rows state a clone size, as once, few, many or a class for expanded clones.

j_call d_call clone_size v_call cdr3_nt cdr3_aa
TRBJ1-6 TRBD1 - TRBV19 TGTGCCAGTAGTATAGCGAACCCAGGGGGTTCACCCCTCCACTTT CASSIANPGGSPLHF
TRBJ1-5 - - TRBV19 TGTGCCAGTAGTACGAGGCAGGGGAGGGCTTTGCCCCAGCATTTT CASSTRQGRALPQHF
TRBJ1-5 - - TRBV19 TGTGCCAGTAGTATAAGAGATCAGCCCCAGCATTTT CASSIRDQPQHF
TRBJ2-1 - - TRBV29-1 TGCAGCGCTCCAGTAGCGGTCGGGAATGAGCAGTTCTTC CSAPVAVGNEQFF
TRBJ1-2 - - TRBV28 TGTGCCAGCAGTTCCACGGCAGGGGCCGCCCTAGCTAACTATGGCTACACCTTC CASSSTAGAALANYGYTF
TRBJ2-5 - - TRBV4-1 TGCGCCAGCAGCCAAGATCGCCAAGAGACCCAGTACTTC CASSQDRQETQYF
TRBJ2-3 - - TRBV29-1 TGCAGCGTTGAGGAGGGGGCCTGGCGCGCAGATACGCAGTATTTT CSVEEGAWRADTQYF
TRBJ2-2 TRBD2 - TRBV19 TGTGCCAGTAGTGGGGGGGTACCGAACACCGGGGAGCTGTTTTTT CASSGGVPNTGELFF
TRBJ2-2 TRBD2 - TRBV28 TGTGCCAGCAGTTTAAGCGGGGTCTACGCGAACACCGGGGAGCTGTTTTTT CASSLSGVYANTGELFF
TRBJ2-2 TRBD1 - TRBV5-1 TGCGCCAGCAGCATCTCCGGGACAGTTAACACCGGGGAGCTGTTTTTT CASSISGTVNTGELFF
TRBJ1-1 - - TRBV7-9 TGTGCCAGCAGCTTAGTCGGGGGTGCCGAAGCTTTCTTT CASSLVGGAEAFF
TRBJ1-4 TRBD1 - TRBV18 TGTGCCAGCTCCGCCGCGACAGGGGATGAAAAACTGTTTTTT CASSAATGDEKLFF
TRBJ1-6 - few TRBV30 TGTGCCTGGAGTTCCTCCCCCCCCTATAATTCACCCCTCCACTTT CAWSSSPPYNSPLHF
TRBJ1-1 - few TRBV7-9 TGTGCCAGCAGCTTTATCTCTGAAGCTTTCTTT CASSFISEAFF
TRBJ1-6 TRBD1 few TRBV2 TGTGCCAGCAGTGAGACAGGGCCCCTATCGAGGTGGAATTCACCCCTCCACTTT CASSETGPLSRWNSPLHF
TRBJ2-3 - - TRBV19 TGTGCCTCCGGGTTTGCCACAGATACGCAGTATTTT CASGFATDTQYF
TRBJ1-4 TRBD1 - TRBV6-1 TGTGCCAGCCGACTCGGACAGGGTGGTGGAAAACTGTTTTTT CASRLGQGGGKLFF
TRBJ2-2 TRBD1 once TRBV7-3 TGTGCCAGCAGCCCGACAGGGTACACCGGGGAGCTGTTTTTT CASSPTGYTGELFF
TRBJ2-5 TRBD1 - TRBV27 TGTGCCAGCAGGACTGACAGGGGGCCGTTCCAAGAGACCCAGTACTTC CASRTDRGPFQETQYF
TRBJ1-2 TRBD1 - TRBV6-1 TGTGCCAGCAGTGAAGGTTATTGGGACAGGGGAGGCTACACCTTC CASSEGYWDRGGYTF
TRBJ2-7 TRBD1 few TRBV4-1 TGCGCCAGCAGCCAAGTGACAGGGGCCTACGAGCAGTACTTC CASSQVTGAYEQYF
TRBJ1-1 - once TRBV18 TGTGCCAGCTCACCACTAGCCTCGAACACTGAAGCTTTCTTT CASSPLASNTEAFF
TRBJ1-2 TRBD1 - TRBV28 TGTGCCAGCAGTGGCCAAGACAGGGAAGGGGGCTATGGCTACACCTTC CASSGQDREGGYGYTF
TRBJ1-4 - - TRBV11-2 TGTGCCAGCAGCTTAGATTGGGGGCAGGGAGGGAATGAAAAACTGTTTTTT CASSLDWGQGGNEKLFF
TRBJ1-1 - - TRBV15 TGTGCCACCAGCTCAGGAAGGTACACTGAAGCTTTCTTT CATSSGRYTEAFF
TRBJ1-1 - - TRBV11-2 TGTGCCAGCAGCTTCCCGGGGGGGCACACTGAAGCTTTCTTT CASSFPGGHTEAFF
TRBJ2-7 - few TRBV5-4 TGTGCCAGCAGCGCGTCCCAGGGCTACGAGCAGTACTTC CASSASQGYEQYF
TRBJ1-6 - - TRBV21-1 TGTGCCAGCAGGTCACCGAGCTCCTATAATTCACCCCTCCACTTT CASRSPSSYNSPLHF
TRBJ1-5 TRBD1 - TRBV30 TGTGCCTGGACCAAGGACAGGGTAGGTCAGCCCCAGCATTTT CAWTKDRVGQPQHF
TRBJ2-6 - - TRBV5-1 TGCGCCAGCAGCCGAGCGGGCTTGGGACAGATTTCCTCTGGGGCCAACGTCCTGACTTTC CASSRAGLGQISSGANVLTF
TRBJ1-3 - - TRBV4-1 TGTGCCAGCAGCCAGATGGGGGGTGAGGGTGGAAACACCATATATTTT CASSQMGGEGGNTIYF
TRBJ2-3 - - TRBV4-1 TGCGCCAGCAGCCAAGAGCGGGGAAGCACAGATACGCAGTATTTT CASSQERGSTDTQYF
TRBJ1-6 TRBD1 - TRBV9 TGTGCCAGCAGCGGGGACAGGGGAAATTGGAATTCACCCCTCCACTTT CASSGDRGNWNSPLHF
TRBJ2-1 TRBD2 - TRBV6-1 TGTGCCAGCAACCCCAGCGGGGGGCGAAAGTTCTTC CASNPSGGRKFF
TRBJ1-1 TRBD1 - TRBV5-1 TGCGCCAGCAGGCGGGACAGACCCATGAACACTGAAGCTTTCTTT CASRRDRPMNTEAFF
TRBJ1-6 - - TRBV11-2 TGTGCCAGCAGCTCCTCGTATAATTCACCCCTCCACTTT CASSSSYNSPLHF
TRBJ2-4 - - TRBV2 TGTGCCAGCAATACACAGGGCACAAGGGGCATTCAGTACTTC CASNTQGTRGIQYF
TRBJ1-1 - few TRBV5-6 TGTGCCAGCAGCTTGAGCAGGTCTCTTGGGAACACTGAAGCTTTCTTT CASSLSRSLGNTEAFF
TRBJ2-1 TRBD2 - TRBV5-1 TGCGCCAGCAGCTTGTTGGCTAGCGGGGGGATTTCCTACAATGAGCAGTTCTTC CASSLLASGGISYNEQFF
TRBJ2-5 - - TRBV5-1 TGCGCCAGCAGCTCGATGGGACAACAAGAGACCCAGTACTTC CASSSMGQQETQYF
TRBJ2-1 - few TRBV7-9 TGTGCCAGCAGCCGGGGTCTAGGCGGGGAAGGGGACAATGAGCAGTTCTTC CASSRGLGGEGDNEQFF
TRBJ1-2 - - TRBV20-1 TGCAGTGCAGGCAGGGGCGGCTACACCTTC CSAGRGGYTF
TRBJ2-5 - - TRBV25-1 TGTGCCAGCAGTGGTGAGAGGGAACAAGAGACCCAGTACTTC CASSGEREQETQYF
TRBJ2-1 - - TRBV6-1 TGTGCCAGCAGTGCGAGGAGAAGCTCCTACAATGAGCAGTTCTTC CASSARRSSYNEQFF
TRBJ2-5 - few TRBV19 TGTGCCAGTAGTCCAGGTCCACTCCTACAGGGAGAGACCCAGTACTTC CASSPGPLLQGETQYF
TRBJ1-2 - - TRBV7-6 TGTGCCATCAGCTTAGGCAGGGAAAACTATGGCTACACCTTC CAISLGRENYGYTF
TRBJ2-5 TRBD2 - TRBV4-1 TGCGCCAGCAGCCAAGGGACTAGCAATTTTCAAGAGACCCAGTACTTC CASSQGTSNFQETQYF
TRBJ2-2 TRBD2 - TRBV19 TGTGCCAGCTCAACGTCGAGCGGGGGGGCCGGGGAGCTGTTTTTT CASSTSSGGAGELFF
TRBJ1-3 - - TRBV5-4 TGTGCCAGCAGCTTGGGGCGGGGATTCTCTGGAAACACCATATATTTT CASSLGRGFSGNTIYF
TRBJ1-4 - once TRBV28 TGTGCCAGTCAGGGGCCCGCAACTAATGAAAAACTGTTTTTT CASQGPATNEKLFF
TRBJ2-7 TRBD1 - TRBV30 TGTGCCTGGACCGGGACAGGGGCCGAGCAGTACTTC CAWTGTGAEQYF
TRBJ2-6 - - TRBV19 TGTGCCAGTACGCGATTCGGACAGCCCAGCTCTGGGGCCAACGTCCTGACTTTC CASTRFGQPSSGANVLTF
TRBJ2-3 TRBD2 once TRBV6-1 TGTGCCAGCAGTGCCTTGGGGGGGTCAGATACGCAGTATTTT CASSALGGSDTQYF
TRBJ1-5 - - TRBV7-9 TGTGCCAGCAGCCTATCCACCGCCGGGGGCAATCAGCCCCAGCATTTT CASSLSTAGGNQPQHF
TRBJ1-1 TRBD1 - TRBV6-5 TGTGCCAGCAGGATCAGGGGGCTGGACACTGAAGCTTTCTTT CASRIRGLDTEAFF
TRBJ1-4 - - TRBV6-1 TGTGCCAGCAGTTTGGGGGGACCCCAGGGCGAAAAACTGTTTTTT CASSLGGPQGEKLFF
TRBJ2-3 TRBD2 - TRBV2 TGTGCCAGCAGTCCCCTAGCGGTTAGCACAGATACGCAGTATTTT CASSPLAVSTDTQYF
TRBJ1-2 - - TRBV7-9 TGTTCCAGCAGCTTAGGTGGGGACATCCCGTCGGGAACCTTC CSSSLGGDIPSGTF
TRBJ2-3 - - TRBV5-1 TGCGCCAGCAGCTTGGCCGGGGGGCCGGGCACAGATACGCAGTATTTT CASSLAGGPGTDTQYF